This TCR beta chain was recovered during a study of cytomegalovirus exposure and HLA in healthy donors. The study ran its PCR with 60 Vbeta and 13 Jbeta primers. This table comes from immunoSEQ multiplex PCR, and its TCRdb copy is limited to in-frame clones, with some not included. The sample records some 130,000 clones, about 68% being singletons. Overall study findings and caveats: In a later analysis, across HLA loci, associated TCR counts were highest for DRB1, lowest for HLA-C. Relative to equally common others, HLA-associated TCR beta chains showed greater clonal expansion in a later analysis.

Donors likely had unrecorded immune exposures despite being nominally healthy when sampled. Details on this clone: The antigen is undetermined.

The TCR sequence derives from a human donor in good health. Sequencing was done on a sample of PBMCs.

CDR3 nucleotides: TGTGCCAGCAGCTTAAGCGGGGGGCGCGGTCAGCCCCAGCATTTT. This encodes CASSLSGGRGQPQHF. The V and J genes are TRBV7-2 and TRBJ1-5; a possible D gene is TRBD1 (6 bases). V shed 2 bases and J shed 6 bases, with 14 bases lying between them. The CDR3 consists of 15 residues. Germline V gives CDR1 SGHTA, CDR2 FQGNSA.